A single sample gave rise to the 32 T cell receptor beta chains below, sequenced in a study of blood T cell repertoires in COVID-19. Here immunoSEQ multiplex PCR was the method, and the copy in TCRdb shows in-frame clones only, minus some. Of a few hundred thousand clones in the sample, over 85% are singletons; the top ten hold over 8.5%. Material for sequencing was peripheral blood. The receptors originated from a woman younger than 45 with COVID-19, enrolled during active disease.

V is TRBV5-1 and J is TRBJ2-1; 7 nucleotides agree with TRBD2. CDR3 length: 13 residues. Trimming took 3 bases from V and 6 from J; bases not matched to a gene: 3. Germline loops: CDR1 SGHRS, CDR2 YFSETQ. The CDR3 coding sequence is TGCGCCAGCAGCTCGACTAGCCGCAATGAGCAGTTCTTC. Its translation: CASSSTSRNEQFF.

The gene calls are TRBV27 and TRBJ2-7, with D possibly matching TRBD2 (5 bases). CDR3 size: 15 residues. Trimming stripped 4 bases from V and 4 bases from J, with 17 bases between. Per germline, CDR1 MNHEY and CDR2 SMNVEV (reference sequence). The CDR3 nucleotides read TGTGCCAGCAGTTCCTTTAGGACCCCGGGGTACGAGCAGTACTTC. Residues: CASSSFRTPGYEQYF.

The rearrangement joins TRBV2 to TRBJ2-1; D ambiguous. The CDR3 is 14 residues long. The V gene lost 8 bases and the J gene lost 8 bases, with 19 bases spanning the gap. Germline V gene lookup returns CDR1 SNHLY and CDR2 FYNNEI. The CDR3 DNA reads TGTGCCAGCGTCCGCACCGATGGTCGAGATGAGCAGTTCTTC. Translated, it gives CASVRTDGRDEQFF.

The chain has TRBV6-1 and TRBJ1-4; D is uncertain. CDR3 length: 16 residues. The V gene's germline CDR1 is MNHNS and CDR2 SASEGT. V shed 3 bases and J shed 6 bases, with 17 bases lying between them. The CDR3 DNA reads TGTGCCAGCAGTGATAGTAACACGAGGGTTTATGAAAAACTGTTTTTT. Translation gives CASSDSNTRVYEKLFF.

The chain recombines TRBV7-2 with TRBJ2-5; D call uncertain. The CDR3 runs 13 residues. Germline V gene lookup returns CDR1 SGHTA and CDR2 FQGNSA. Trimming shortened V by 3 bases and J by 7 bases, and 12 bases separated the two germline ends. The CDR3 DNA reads TGTGCCAGCAGCTTGGCTGGGCATGGGACCCAGTACTTC. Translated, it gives CASSLAGHGTQYF.

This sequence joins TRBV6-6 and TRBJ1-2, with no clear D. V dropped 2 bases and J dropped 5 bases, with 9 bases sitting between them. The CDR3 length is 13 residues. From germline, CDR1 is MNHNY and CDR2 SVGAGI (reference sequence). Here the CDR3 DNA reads TGTGCCAGCAGTTACCCCGGAGATTATGGCTACACCTTC. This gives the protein CASSYPGDYGYTF.

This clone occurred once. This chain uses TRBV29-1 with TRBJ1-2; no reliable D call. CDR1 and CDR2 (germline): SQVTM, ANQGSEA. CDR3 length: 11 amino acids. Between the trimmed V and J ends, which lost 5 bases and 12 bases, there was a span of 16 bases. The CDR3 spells CSVPTTKSNTF. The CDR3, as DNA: TGCAGCGTTCCCACCACTAAGAGCAACACCTTC.

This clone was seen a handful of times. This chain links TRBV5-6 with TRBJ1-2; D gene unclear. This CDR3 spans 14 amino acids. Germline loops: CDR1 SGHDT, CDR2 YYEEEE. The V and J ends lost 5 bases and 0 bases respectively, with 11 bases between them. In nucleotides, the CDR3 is TGTGCCAGCAGACCCCGGGAAGCTAACTATGGCTACACCTTC. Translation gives CASRPREANYGYTF.

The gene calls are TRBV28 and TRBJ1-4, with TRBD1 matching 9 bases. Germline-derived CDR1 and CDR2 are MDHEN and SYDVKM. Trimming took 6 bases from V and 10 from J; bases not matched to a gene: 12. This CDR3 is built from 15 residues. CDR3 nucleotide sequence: TGTGCCAGCAGCCGTCCCGGGACAGGGAGGGGAAAACTGTTTTTT. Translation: CASSRPGTGRGKLFF.

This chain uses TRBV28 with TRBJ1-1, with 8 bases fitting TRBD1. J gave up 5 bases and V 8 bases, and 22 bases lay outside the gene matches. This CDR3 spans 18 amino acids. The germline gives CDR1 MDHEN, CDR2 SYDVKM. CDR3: CASQFMEVSGGKGTEAFF. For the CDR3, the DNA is TGTGCCAGCCAGTTTATGGAGGTGTCAGGGGGCAAGGGGACTGAAGCTTTCTTT.

The CDR3 nucleotides are TGTGCCAGCTCACCACTGGACAGATTTTCTAGCACAGATACGCAGTATTTT. This gives the protein CASSPLDRFSSTDTQYF. The chain uses TRBV18 and TRBJ2-3; TRBD1 is a possible D gene (6 bases). This CDR3 spans 17 amino acids. The germline gives CDR1 KGHSH, CDR2 LQKENI. The V gene lost 1 base and the J gene lost 0 bases, with 14 bases spanning the gap.

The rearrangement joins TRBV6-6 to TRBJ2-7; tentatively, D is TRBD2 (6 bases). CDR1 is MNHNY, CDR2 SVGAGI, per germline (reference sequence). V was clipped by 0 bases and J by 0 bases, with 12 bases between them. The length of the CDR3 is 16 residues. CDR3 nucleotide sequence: TGTGCCAGCAGTTACTCAGGAGGGGCGCACTCCTACGAGCAGTACTTC. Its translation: CASSYSGGAHSYEQYF.

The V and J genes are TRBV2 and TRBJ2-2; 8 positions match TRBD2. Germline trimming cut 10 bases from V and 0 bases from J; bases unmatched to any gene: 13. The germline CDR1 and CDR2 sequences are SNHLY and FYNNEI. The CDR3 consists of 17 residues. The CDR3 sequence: CATRGGGRSANTGELFF. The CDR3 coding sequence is TGTGCCACCCGAGGCGGGGGGCGATCCGCGAACACCGGGGAGCTGTTTTTT. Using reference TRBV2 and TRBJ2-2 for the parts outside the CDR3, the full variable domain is EPEVTQTPSHQVTQMGQEVILRCVPISNHLYFYWYRQILGQKVEFLVSFYNNEISEKSEIFDDQFSVERPDGSNFTLKIRSTKLEDSAMYFCATRGGGRSANTGELFFGEGSRLTVL.

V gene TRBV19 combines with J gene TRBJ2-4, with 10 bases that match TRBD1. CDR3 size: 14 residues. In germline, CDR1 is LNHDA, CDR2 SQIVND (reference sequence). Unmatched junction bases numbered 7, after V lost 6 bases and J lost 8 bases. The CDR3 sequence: CASRRDRGWDIQYF. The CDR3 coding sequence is TGTGCCAGTAGGAGGGACAGGGGTTGGGACATTCAGTACTTC.

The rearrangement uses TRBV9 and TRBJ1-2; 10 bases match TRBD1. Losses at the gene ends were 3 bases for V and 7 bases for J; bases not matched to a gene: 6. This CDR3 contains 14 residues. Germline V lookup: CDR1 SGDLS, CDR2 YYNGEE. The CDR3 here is CASSGTTGGSGYTF. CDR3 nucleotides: TGTGCCAGCAGCGGAACGACAGGGGGCTCTGGCTACACCTTC.

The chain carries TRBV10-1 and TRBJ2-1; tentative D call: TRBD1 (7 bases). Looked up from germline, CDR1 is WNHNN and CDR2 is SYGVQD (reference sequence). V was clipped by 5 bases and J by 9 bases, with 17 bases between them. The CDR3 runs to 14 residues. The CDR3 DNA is TGCGCCAGCAGTAACGCAGGGGGGCCTGGTGAGCAGTTCTTC. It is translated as CASSNAGGPGEQFF.

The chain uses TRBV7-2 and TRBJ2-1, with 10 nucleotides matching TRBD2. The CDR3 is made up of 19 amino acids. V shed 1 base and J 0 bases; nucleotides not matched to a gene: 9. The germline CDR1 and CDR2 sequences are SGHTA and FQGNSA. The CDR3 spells CASSLVSGGLPSSYNEQFF. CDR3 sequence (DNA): TGTGCCAGCAGCTTAGTTAGCGGGGGGCTCCCGAGCTCCTACAATGAGCAGTTCTTC.

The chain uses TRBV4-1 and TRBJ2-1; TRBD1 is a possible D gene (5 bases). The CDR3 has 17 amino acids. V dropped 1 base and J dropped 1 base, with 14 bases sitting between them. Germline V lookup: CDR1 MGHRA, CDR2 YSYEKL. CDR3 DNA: TGCGCCAGCAGCCAAGCAAACGGCAGGGTGTCCTACAATGAGCAGTTCTTC. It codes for CASSQANGRVSYNEQFF.

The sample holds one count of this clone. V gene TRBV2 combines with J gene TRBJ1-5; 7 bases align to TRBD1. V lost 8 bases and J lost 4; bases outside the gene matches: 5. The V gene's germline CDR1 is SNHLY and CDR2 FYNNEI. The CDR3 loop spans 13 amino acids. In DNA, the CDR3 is TGTGCCAGCGGCGGACAGGCAAATCAGCCCCAGCATTTT. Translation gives CASGGQANQPQHF.

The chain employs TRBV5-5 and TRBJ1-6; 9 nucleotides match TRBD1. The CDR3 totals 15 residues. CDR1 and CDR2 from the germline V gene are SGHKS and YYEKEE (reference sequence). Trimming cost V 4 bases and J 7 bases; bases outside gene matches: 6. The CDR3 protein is CASSHGTGRNSPLHF. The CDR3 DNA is TGTGCCAGCAGCCACGGGACAGGGAGGAATTCACCCCTCCACTTT.

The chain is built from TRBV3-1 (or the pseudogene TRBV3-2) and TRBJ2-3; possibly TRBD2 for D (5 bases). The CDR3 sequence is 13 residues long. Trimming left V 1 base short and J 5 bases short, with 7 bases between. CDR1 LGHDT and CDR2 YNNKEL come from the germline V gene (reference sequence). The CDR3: CASSQGGRDTQYF. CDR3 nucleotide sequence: TGTGCCAGCAGCCAAGGTGGGAGAGATACGCAGTATTTT.

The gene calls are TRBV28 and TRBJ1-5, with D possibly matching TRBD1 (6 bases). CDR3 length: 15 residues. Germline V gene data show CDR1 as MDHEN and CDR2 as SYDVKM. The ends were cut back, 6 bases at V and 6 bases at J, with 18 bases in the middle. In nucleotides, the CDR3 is TGTGCCAGCAGGAACACAGGGAGTCTGGGTCAGCCCCAGCATTTT. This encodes CASRNTGSLGQPQHF. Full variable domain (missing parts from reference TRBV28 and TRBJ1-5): DVKVTQSSRYLVKRTGEKVFLECVQDMDHENMFWYRQDPGLGLRLIYFSYDVKMKEKGDIPEGYSVSREKKERFSLILESASTNQTSMYLCASRNTGSLGQPQHFGDGTRLSIL.

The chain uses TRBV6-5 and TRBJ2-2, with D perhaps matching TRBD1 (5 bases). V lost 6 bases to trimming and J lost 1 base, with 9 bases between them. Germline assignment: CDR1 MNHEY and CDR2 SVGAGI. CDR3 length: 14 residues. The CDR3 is CASRRGQNTGELFF. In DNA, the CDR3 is TGTGCCAGCAGGAGAGGACAGAACACCGGGGAGCTGTTTTTT.

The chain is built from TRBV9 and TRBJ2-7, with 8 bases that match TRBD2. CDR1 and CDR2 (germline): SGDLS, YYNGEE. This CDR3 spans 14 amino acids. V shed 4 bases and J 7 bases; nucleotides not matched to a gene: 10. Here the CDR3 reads CASSPYTSGEEQYF. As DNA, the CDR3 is TGTGCCAGCAGCCCCTATACTAGCGGCGAAGAGCAGTACTTC.

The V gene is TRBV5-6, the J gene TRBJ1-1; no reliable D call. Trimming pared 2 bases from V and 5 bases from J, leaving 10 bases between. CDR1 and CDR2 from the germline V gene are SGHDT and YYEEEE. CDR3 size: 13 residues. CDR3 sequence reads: CASSFVGRTEAFF. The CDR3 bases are TGTGCCAGCAGCTTCGTGGGGAGGACTGAAGCTTTCTTT.

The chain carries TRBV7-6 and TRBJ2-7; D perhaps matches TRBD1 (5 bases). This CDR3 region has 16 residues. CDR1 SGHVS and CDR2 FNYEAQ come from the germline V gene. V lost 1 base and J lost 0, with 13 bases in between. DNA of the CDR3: TGTGCCAGCAGCTTAGGAAAAGGGGCGGTCTCCTACGAGCAGTACTTC. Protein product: CASSLGKGAVSYEQYF. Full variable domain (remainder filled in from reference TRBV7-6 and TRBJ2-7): GAGVSQSPRYKVTKRGQDVALRCDPISGHVSLYWYRQALGQGPEFLTYFNYEAQQDKSGLPNDRFSAERPEGSISTLTIQRTEQRDSAMYRCASSLGKGAVSYEQYFGPGTRLTVT.

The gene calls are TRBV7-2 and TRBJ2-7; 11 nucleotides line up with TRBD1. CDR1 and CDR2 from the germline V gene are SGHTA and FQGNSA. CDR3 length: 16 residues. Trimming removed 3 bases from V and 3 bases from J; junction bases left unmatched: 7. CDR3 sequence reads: CASSFWKGQGDYEQYF. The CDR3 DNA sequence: TGTGCCAGCAGCTTTTGGAAGGGACAGGGGGACTACGAGCAGTACTTC.

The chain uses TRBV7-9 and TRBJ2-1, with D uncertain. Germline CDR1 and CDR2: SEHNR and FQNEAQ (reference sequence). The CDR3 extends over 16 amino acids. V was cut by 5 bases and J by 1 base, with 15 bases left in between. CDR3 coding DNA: TGTGCCAGCAGCCACAGTGGGTCTCATTCCTACAATGAGCAGTTCTTC. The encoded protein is CASSHSGSHSYNEQFF.

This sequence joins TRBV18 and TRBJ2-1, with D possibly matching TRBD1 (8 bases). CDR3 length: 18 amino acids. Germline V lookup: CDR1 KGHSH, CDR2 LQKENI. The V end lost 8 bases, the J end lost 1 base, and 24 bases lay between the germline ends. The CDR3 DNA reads TGTGCCAGCCAGAGAACAGGGGGGGTAGTGAGTTCCTACAATGAGCAGTTCTTC. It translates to CASQRTGGVVSSYNEQFF.

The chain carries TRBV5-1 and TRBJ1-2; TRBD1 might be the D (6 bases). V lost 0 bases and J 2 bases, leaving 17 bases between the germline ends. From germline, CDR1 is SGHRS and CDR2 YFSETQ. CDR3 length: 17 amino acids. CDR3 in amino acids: CASSLDPYRAENYGYTF. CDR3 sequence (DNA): TGCGCCAGCAGCTTGGACCCCTACAGGGCTGAGAACTATGGCTACACCTTC.

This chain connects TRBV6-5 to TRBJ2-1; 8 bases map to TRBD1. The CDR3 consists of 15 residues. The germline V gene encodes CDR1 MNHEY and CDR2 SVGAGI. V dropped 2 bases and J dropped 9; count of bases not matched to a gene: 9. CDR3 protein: CASSYEWQGASEQFF. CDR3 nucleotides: TGTGCCAGCAGTTACGAGTGGCAGGGGGCGAGTGAGCAGTTCTTC.

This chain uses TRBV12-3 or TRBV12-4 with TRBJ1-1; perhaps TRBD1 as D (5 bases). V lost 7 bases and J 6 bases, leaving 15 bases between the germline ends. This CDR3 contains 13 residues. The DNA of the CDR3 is TGTGCCAGCACCTGGGGCAGGAGGGCTGAAGCTTTCTTT. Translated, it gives CASTWGRRAEAFF.